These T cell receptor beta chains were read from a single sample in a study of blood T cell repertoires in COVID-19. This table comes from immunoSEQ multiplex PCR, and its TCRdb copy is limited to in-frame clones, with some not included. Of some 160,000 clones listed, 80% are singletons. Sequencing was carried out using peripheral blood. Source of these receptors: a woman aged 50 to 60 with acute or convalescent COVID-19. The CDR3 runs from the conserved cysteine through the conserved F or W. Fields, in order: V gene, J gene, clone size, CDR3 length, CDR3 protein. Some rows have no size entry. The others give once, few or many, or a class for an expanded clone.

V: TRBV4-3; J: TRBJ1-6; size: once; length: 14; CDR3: CASSRETVGSPLHF
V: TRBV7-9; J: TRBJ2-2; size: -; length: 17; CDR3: CASSSRGRAPITGELFF
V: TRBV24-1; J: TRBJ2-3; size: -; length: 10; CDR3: CAVEQDTQYF
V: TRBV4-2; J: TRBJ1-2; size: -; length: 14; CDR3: CASSPGQDLYGYTF
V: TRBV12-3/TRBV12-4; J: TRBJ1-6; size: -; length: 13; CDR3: CASSRDIYSPLHF
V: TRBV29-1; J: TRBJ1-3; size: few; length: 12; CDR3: CSVVIGEATIYF
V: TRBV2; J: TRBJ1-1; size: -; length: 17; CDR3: CASSVGTGVRMNTEAFF
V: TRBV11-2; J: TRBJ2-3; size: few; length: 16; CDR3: CASSLEGSGYTDTQYF
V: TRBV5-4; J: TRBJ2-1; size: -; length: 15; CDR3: CASSFTSGGVNEQFF
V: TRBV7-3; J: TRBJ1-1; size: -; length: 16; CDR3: CASSPTGGGFGTEAFF
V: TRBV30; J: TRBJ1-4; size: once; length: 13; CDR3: CAWEAGAGEKLFF
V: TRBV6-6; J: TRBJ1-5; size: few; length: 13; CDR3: CASSYSGGAAQHF
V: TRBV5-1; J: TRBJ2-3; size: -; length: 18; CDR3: CASSLIAGTGLTTDTQYF
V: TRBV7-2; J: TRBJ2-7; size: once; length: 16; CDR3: CASSLALLAGGDEQYF
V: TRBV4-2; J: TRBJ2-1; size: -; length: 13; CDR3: CASSQGGHNEQFF
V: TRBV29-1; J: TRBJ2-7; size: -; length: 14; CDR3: CSVEGGVRSGEQYF
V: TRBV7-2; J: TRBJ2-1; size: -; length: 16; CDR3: CASSYKRGGSYNEQFF
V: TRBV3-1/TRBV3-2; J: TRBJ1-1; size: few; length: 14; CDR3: CASSPWDRGLGAFF
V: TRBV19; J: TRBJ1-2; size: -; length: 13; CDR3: CASSIGGFYGYTF
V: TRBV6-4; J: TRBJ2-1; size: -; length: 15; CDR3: CASSESPSSYNEQFF
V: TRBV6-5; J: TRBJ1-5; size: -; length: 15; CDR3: CASKTSGGAHQPQHF